These 30 T cell receptor beta chains share one sample of origin, sequenced in a study of shared T cell receptors in the human thymus. Here immunoSEQ multiplex PCR was the method, and the copy in TCRdb shows in-frame clones only, minus some. In the table there are hundreds of thousands of clones, about four fifths of which are singletons. This sample was also put to use in a study of human thymus T cells.

The source material was thymocytes. Receptor source: a boy younger than two with a congenital heart defect.

The CDR3 reads CASSPANLWGRVIIYF. CDR3 in DNA: TGCGCCAGCAGTCCGGCTAACCTTTGGGGCAGGGTGATCATATATTTT. This chain uses TRBV23-1 with TRBJ1-3; TRBD1 is a possible D gene (5 bases). TRBV23-1 is labeled an ORF, and its function is uncertain. Trimming shortened V by 4 bases and J by 12 bases, and 25 bases separated the two germline ends. This CDR3 comprises 16 residues.

The V call is TRBV6-5, the J call TRBJ2-1; TRBD2 might be the D (5 bases). Per germline, CDR1 MNHEY and CDR2 SVGAGI. CDR3 size: 14 residues. Trimming removed 7 bases at V and 9 bases at J, with 19 bases between. The CDR3 here is CASTKNNAAGEQFF. CDR3 DNA sequence: TGTGCCAGCACCAAGAATAACGCCGCGGGTGAGCAGTTCTTC.

This chain joins TRBV7-6 and TRBJ2-4; D remains unclear. CDR3 length equals 14 residues. Germline CDR1 reads SGHVS; CDR2 reads FNYEAQ. With 2 bases removed from V and 5 bases from J, the gap between germline ends came to 10 bases. Written as DNA, the CDR3 is TGTGCCAGCAGCTTAACCCCGGTGGAAAACATTCAGTACTTC. Its protein is CASSLTPVENIQYF. Filled out from reference TRBV7-6 and TRBJ2-4, the complete variable domain reads GAGVSQSPRYKVTKRGQDVALRCDPISGHVSLYWYRQALGQGPEFLTYFNYEAQQDKSGLPNDRFSAERPEGSISTLTIQRTEQRDSAMYRCASSLTPVENIQYFGAGTRLSVL.

This chain connects TRBV27 to TRBJ2-7, with D maybe TRBD2 (7 bases). This CDR3 is 13 amino acids long. Germline assignment: CDR1 MNHEY and CDR2 SMNVEV (reference sequence). V lost 7 bases to trimming and J lost 4 bases, with 14 bases between them. In nucleotides, the CDR3 is TGTGCCAGCACAGGGGAGGGGACTTACGAGCAGTACTTC. This gives the protein CASTGEGTYEQYF.

Regarding this clone: Other DNA sequences of this sample code for an identical CDR3. V usage is TRBV25-1 and J usage is TRBJ2-1, with D hard to call. V lost 7 bases, J lost 3 bases, and 7 bases lay in between. The CDR3 covers 12 residues. In germline, CDR1 is MGHDK, CDR2 SYGVNS. The CDR3 here is CASTGDYNEQFF. The CDR3, as DNA: TGTGCCAGCACCGGAGACTACAATGAGCAGTTCTTC.

The chain combines TRBV10-2 with TRBJ2-1; TRBD2 aligns across 11 bases. Germline CDR1 reads WSHSY; CDR2 reads SAAADI. CDR3 length: 16 residues. V lost 10 bases, J lost 7 bases, and 15 bases stayed unmatched. The chain's CDR3 is CATGPGLAEGKNEQFF. In DNA form, the CDR3 reads TGCGCCACCGGGCCGGGACTAGCGGAGGGGAAGAATGAGCAGTTCTTC.

J is TRBJ2-1 and V is TRBV4-3, with a tentative D call TRBD2 (5 bases). V lost 4 bases to trimming and J lost 3 bases, with 13 bases between them. Germline loops: CDR1 LGHNA, CDR2 YSLEER. The CDR3 has 15 residues. CDR3 amino acids: CASSLGGLSYNEQFF. The CDR3 DNA is TGCGCCAGCAGCCTTGGAGGCCTTAGCTACAATGAGCAGTTCTTC.

This chain links TRBV10-2 with TRBJ1-1; a possible D gene is TRBD1 (5 bases). The germline CDR1 and CDR2 sequences are WSHSY and SAAADI. The CDR3 spans 15 residues. Between the trimmed V and J ends, which lost 3 bases and 0 bases, there was a span of 11 bases. CDR3 protein: CASSEGVTMNTEAFF. The CDR3 region has the DNA TGCGCCAGCAGTGAAGGGGTGACCATGAACACTGAAGCTTTCTTT.

This chain connects TRBV6-1 to TRBJ1-4, with D possibly being TRBD1 (6 bases). Germline V gene lookup returns CDR1 MNHNS and CDR2 SASEGT. This CDR3 has 19 residues. V lost 1 base and J 0 bases, leaving 18 bases between the germline ends. CDR3 sequence (DNA): TGTGCCAGCAGTGAAGTGGGGGCTCAGGCCTCTGCAACTAATGAAAAACTGTTTTTT. Its protein product is CASSEVGAQASATNEKLFF.

A few counts support this clone. The rearrangement uses TRBV4-3 and TRBJ2-1, with 8 bases identical to TRBD2. CDR1 is LGHNA, CDR2 YSLEER, per germline. This CDR3 has 13 amino acids. Germline trimming cut 3 bases from V and 9 bases from J; bases unmatched to any gene: 4. For the CDR3, the DNA is TGCGCCAGCAGCCAGCGGCGGGGGGTTGAGCAGTTCTTC. Its protein is CASSQRRGVEQFF.

The chain recombines TRBV7-2 with TRBJ2-7; TRBD2 matches at 13 bases. V was pared by 4 bases and J by 7 bases, with 16 bases of the junction left unmatched. The CDR3 length is 18 residues. Germline V gene sequence: CDR1 SGHTA, CDR2 FQGNSA. The CDR3 sequence is CASSSGLAGPRGSTEQYF. DNA for the CDR3: TGTGCCAGCAGCTCGGGACTAGCGGGGCCGCGGGGATCTACGGAGCAGTACTTC.

This chain uses TRBV4-3 with TRBJ2-5; D may be TRBD2 (7 bases). The CDR3 covers 15 residues. Germline V lookup: CDR1 LGHNA, CDR2 YSLEER. V shed 0 bases and J shed 5 bases, with 13 bases lying between them. The CDR3, as DNA: TGCGCCAGCAGCCAAGATCTCAGGGGAGGGGAGACCCAGTACTTC. Residues: CASSQDLRGGETQYF.

This sequence joins TRBV5-6 and TRBJ2-5, with a possible D match to TRBD2 (6 bases). Germline values: CDR1 SGHDT, CDR2 YYEEEE. The V and J ends lost 7 bases and 1 base respectively, with 17 bases between them. This CDR3 region has 15 residues. The CDR3 coding sequence is TGTGCCAGCGCCAAGGCAGGAGGGATCCAAGAGACCCAGTACTTC. Protein: CASAKAGGIQETQYF.

The chain is built from TRBV7-3 and TRBJ2-2, with 11 bases lining up with TRBD2. CDR3 length: 19 amino acids. The junction had 16 bases not matched to a gene; V was cut back by 5 bases and J by 5 bases. CDR1 is SGHTA and CDR2 is FQGTGA in the germline V gene. In nucleotides, the CDR3 is TGTGCCAGCAGCCCCAAAACCGGGACTAGCGGCCCTCTAACCGGGGAGCTGTTTTTT. Translation: CASSPKTGTSGPLTGELFF.

This clone was observed a few times. The V and J genes are TRBV7-2 and TRBJ2-7; 8 bases are shared with TRBD2. CDR1 SGHTA and CDR2 FQGNSA come from the germline V gene. The ends lost 5 bases at V and 5 bases at J; junction bases unmatched: 11. This CDR3 region has 15 residues. CDR3 DNA sequence: TGTGCCAGCAGCGTACCGGGACTAGAAGACCACGAGCAGTACTTC. Protein: CASSVPGLEDHEQYF.

V usage is TRBV5-6 and J usage is TRBJ2-3; TRBD2 aligns across 9 bases. With 3 bases clipped from V and 2 bases from J, the junction kept 1 base outside the gene matches. Germline V gives CDR1 SGHDT, CDR2 YYEEEE. The CDR3 spans 14 residues. The CDR3 region has the DNA TGTGCCAGCAGCTGGACTAGCGCCACAGATACGCAGTATTTT. It specifies CASSWTSATDTQYF. Full variable domain (rest looked up from reference TRBV5-6 and TRBJ2-3): DAGVTQSPTHLIKTRGQQVTLRCSPKSGHDTVSWYQQALGQGPQFIFQYYEEEERQRGNFPDRFSGHQFPNYSSELNVNALLLGDSALYLCASSWTSATDTQYFGPGTRLTVL.

This chain links TRBV15 with TRBJ2-5; a possible D gene is TRBD2 (6 bases). The CDR3 spans 19 residues. Germline V gene lookup returns CDR1 LNHNV and CDR2 YYDKDF (reference sequence). V was cut by 1 base and J by 5 bases, with 26 bases left in between. The CDR3 spells CATSRVGWRESQLGETQYF. The CDR3 DNA reads as TGTGCCACCAGCAGAGTAGGGTGGCGGGAATCGCAGCTAGGGGAGACCCAGTACTTC.

This sequence joins TRBV7-9 and TRBJ1-2; 8 bases map to TRBD1. CDR1 and CDR2 from the germline V gene are SEHNR and FQNEAQ (reference sequence). This CDR3 region has 17 residues. J gave up 0 bases and V 4 bases, and 10 bases lay outside the gene matches. CDR3: CASSSQRDRPPNYGYTF. The CDR3 bases are TGTGCCAGCAGCTCCCAGAGGGACAGGCCTCCTAACTATGGCTACACCTTC.

The V and J genes are TRBV2 and TRBJ2-5, with 7 nucleotides matching TRBD2. Germline V gives CDR1 SNHLY, CDR2 FYNNEI. The CDR3 runs to 14 residues. The ends lost 4 bases at V and 4 bases at J; junction bases unmatched: 6. The CDR3 here is CASSGTGGLETQYF. The CDR3 DNA reads as TGTGCCAGCAGTGGGACCGGGGGGTTAGAGACCCAGTACTTC.

This clone was counted once. CDR3 coding DNA: TGTGCCAGCAGTGAAGTGGCCCGGACAGAGCAAGAGACCCAGTACTTC. Amino acids: CASSEVARTEQETQYF. The chain has TRBV6-1 and TRBJ2-5, with D possibly being TRBD1 (6 bases). The CDR3 runs to 16 residues. Trimming shortened V by 1 base and J by 2 bases, and 14 bases separated the two germline ends. Germline V CDR1 and CDR2: MNHNS, SASEGT.

The gene calls are TRBV9 and TRBJ2-1; D is possibly TRBD2 (7 bases). CDR3 length: 13 residues. In germline, CDR1 is SGDLS, CDR2 YYNGEE. V was trimmed by 6 bases and J by 6 bases, leaving 13 bases between them. DNA for the CDR3: TGTGCCAGCACCGAGGGGGAGGGCAATGAGCAGTTCTTC. Protein sequence: CASTEGEGNEQFF.

The chain combines TRBV5-1 with TRBJ1-1; TRBD1 might be the D (6 bases). The ends were cut back, 4 bases at V and 3 bases at J, with 16 bases in the middle. The CDR3 is 15 amino acids. Germline CDR1 SGHRS, CDR2 YFSETQ. The DNA of the CDR3 is TGCGCCAGCAGCCTCTCGGGGGGGCAGGACACTGAAGCTTTCTTT. It yields the protein CASSLSGGQDTEAFF.

The V and J genes are TRBV9 and TRBJ2-7, with 7 bases matching TRBD2. With V trimmed by 2 bases and J by 7 bases, 12 bases remained unmatched. This CDR3 is 15 amino acids long. CDR1 is SGDLS, CDR2 YYNGEE, per germline. The CDR3 loop reads CASSVRLALEGEQYF. CDR3 sequence (DNA): TGTGCCAGCAGCGTCAGACTAGCTCTTGAGGGGGAGCAGTACTTC.

The sample holds a few counts of this clone. V usage is TRBV19 and J usage is TRBJ2-1, with 9 bases fitting TRBD2. Germline V gives CDR1 LNHDA, CDR2 SQIVND (reference sequence). This CDR3 spans 15 amino acids. V trimming: 7 bases; J trimming: 8 bases; junction bases outside the gene matches: 12. CDR3 residues: CASNYRGTSLHEQFF. The CDR3 coding sequence is TGTGCCAGTAACTACCGGGGGACTAGCCTACATGAGCAGTTCTTC.

The J gene is TRBJ2-1, the V gene TRBV14; tentative D call: TRBD1 (5 bases). Trimming removed 3 bases at V and 4 bases at J, with 7 bases between. The CDR3 has 13 amino acids. The germline V gene encodes CDR1 SGHDN and CDR2 FVKESK. Here the CDR3 DNA reads TGTGCCAGCAGCCACAGACAGTACAATGAGCAGTTCTTC. Its translation: CASSHRQYNEQFF. The variable domain in full, completed from reference TRBV14 and TRBJ2-1, reads EAGVTQFPSHSVIEKGQTVTLRCDPISGHDNLYWYRRVMGKEIKFLLHFVKESKQDESGMPNNRFLAERTGGTYSTLKVQPAELEDSGVYFCASSHRQYNEQFFGPGTRLTVL.

The chain couples TRBV4-3 to TRBJ2-5; 9 nucleotides line up with TRBD1. The germline V gene encodes CDR1 LGHNA and CDR2 YSLEER. The CDR3 is 20 amino acids. The V gene end was trimmed by 0 bases and the J gene end by 3 bases; junction bases not matched to a gene: 17. The CDR3 DNA sequence: TGCGCCAGCAGCCAAGATCCCCGGACAGGGGCGCTAGACGAGAAAGAGACCCAGTACTTC. This gives the protein CASSQDPRTGALDEKETQYF.

This clone was counted once. This rearrangement joins TRBV4-2 to TRBJ2-5; TRBD2 is a possible D gene (5 bases). The V end lost 0 bases, the J end lost 5 bases, and 16 bases lay between the germline ends. There are 16 residues in the CDR3. CDR1 and CDR2 from the germline V gene are LGHNA and YNFKEQ. The CDR3 nucleotides are TGTGCCAGCAGCCAAGACGGAGGATTCCTGGTGGAGACCCAGTACTTC. As protein: CASSQDGGFLVETQYF.

The V call is TRBV5-4, the J call TRBJ2-7; TRBD2 matches 7 bases. Germline CDR1 reads SGHNT; CDR2 reads YYREEE (reference sequence). J lost 5 bases, V lost 2 bases, and 7 bases had no gene match. The CDR3 runs to 14 residues. DNA for the CDR3: TGTGCCAGCAGCTTTGAGCGGGGCCTGGACGAGCAGTACTTC. Translation: CASSFERGLDEQYF.

This clone was recorded once. The V call is TRBV27, the J call TRBJ2-3; D possibly corresponds to TRBD2 (6 bases). The CDR3 is made up of 15 amino acids. Trimming left V 6 bases short and J 2 bases short, with 15 bases between. Germline V gene sequence: CDR1 MNHEY, CDR2 SMNVEV (reference sequence). The CDR3 loop reads CASRPIPGATDTQYF. Here the CDR3 DNA reads TGTGCCAGCAGGCCAATTCCGGGAGCCACAGATACGCAGTATTTT.

This chain joins TRBV19 and TRBJ1-3; 7 positions agree with TRBD1. V shed 6 bases and J 0 bases; nucleotides not matched to a gene: 5. The CDR3 is made up of 15 amino acids. CDR1 is LNHDA and CDR2 is SQIVND in the germline V gene (reference sequence). Written as DNA, the CDR3 is TGTGCCAGTAGGAAGACAGGGCTCTCTGGAAACACCATATATTTT. Its protein is CASRKTGLSGNTIYF.